This T cell receptor (beta chain) derives from a study of radiotherapy plus CTLA-4 blockade in lung cancer. Study summary: Overall, 18% of patients showed an objective response, while 31% attained disease control.

With regard to this clone: Antigen: not known.

The V segment lost 5 bases and the J segment 3 bases; nucleotides outside the gene matches: 6. CDR1 and CDR2 from the germline V gene are SGHRS and YFSETQ. This CDR3 is 15 amino acids long. Study outcomes and limitations: In blood, TCR clones derived from the tumor expanded after radiotherapy plus ipilimumab. Early clone dynamics of blood T cells, plus interferon-beta, reportedly predicted response best.

TCRdb's table, derived via immunoSEQ multiplex PCR, lists solely in-frame clones and lacks some. The sample shows roughly 98,000 clones, 75% to 85% of them seen only once. The chain employs TRBV5-1 and TRBJ2-2; 8 bases are shared with TRBD1. The sequence was obtained from a human donor with non-small cell lung cancer who had a partial response to radiotherapy plus ipilimumab. This sample comprised peripheral blood, obtained from a patient treated with radiotherapy plus ipilimumab. The CDR3 DNA follows: TGCGCCAGCAGTCGGACAGGGATGGACACCGGGGAGCTGTTTTTT. Translated, it gives CASSRTGMDTGELFF. Variable domain in full (rest from reference TRBV5-1 and TRBJ2-2): KAGVTQTPRYLIKTRGQQVTLSCSPISGHRSVSWYQQTPGQGLQFLFEYFSETQRNKGNFPGRFSGRQFSNSRSEMNVSTLELGDSALYLCASSRTGMDTGELFFGEGSRLTVL.